This is a list of T cell receptor beta chains from one sample in a study of Graves' ophthalmopathy and Graves' hyperthyroidism. TCRdb redid the calling of the multiplex PCR reads with MiXCR, one entry per CDR3 protein. The repertoire holds roughly 600,000 distinct CDR3 sequences, with approximately 35% as singletons. The sample taken for sequencing was peripheral blood or thyroid tissue (not recorded which). Source of these receptors: an adult man with Graves' hyperthyroidism. Both conserved end residues are part of each CDR3. The D gene is left open where the match is weak.

D gene,J gene,V gene,CDR3 protein
NA,TRBJ1-2,TRBV9,CASEGNYGYTF
NA,TRBJ1-5,TRBV9,CASSDAQGWDNQPQHF
NA,TRBJ2-7,TRBV4-1,CASSQSGVGEQYF
NA,TRBJ1-4,TRBV29-1,CSLFMGPNEKLFF
NA,TRBJ1-2,TRBV30,CAWSVGQRNYGYTF
NA,NA,TRBV20-1,CSARFAGADIQYF
NA,TRBJ2-7,TRBV6-1,CASTGSREQYF
TRBD1,TRBJ1-5,TRBV12-3/TRBV12-4,CASTHPGQGNQPQHF
NA,TRBJ1-4,TRBV29-1,CSVGASGREKLFF
NA,TRBJ1-4,TRBV6-6,CASSHGWATNEKLFF
NA,TRBJ1-1,TRBV12-3/TRBV12-4,CASSMDGNTEAFF
NA,TRBJ2-5,TRBV20-1,CSAGNRVRRETQYF
NA,TRBJ1-5,TRBV4-1,CASSQGEGDQPQHF
TRBD2,TRBJ2-7,TRBV9,CASSVSGTYEQYF
TRBD1,TRBJ1-1,TRBV6-5,CASRKTGGNTEAFF
TRBD1,TRBJ1-4,TRBV7-2,CASSYDRGISEKLFF
NA,TRBJ2-5,TRBV10-2,CASSKVARETQYF
NA,TRBJ1-1,TRBV7-9,CASSSWAAGMNTEAFF
NA,TRBJ1-1,TRBV24-1,CATSDLAGGTEAFF
TRBD1,TRBJ1-5,TRBV20-1,CSAEGARQPQHF
NA,TRBJ1-5,TRBV19,CASNGGDYSNQPQHF
NA,TRBJ1-1,TRBV12-3/TRBV12-4,CASSARVFNTEAFF
NA,TRBJ1-1,TRBV12-3/TRBV12-4,CASRPQGLMNTEAFF
NA,TRBJ2-1,TRBV19,CASSIGGYEQFF
NA,TRBJ1-1,TRBV5-1,CASSSLGLGTMNTEAFF
NA,TRBJ2-7,TRBV20-1,CSARGRGHNSYEQYF
NA,TRBJ2-5,TRBV7-3,CASSLFSGMAETQYF
TRBD1,TRBJ2-2,TRBV24-1,CATSDETGTGDTGELFF
NA,TRBJ1-6,TRBV7-6,CASSLRAGDPYNSPLHF
TRBD2,TRBJ2-2,TRBV9,CASSVIAGGGELFF
NA,TRBJ1-5,TRBV7-9,CASSLKGVSAYNEHF
NA,TRBJ2-7,TRBV28,CASRLGLYEQYF
NA,NA,TRBV7-2,CASSPGPDEQFF
TRBD2,TRBJ2-7,TRBV10-3,CAISPSGSSYEQYF
NA,TRBJ1-6,TRBV12-3/TRBV12-4,CASRSSYNSPLHF
TRBD1,TRBJ1-1,TRBV7-6,CASRPGTGTTEAFF
NA,TRBJ2-6,TRBV7-2,CASSIQTASSGANVLTF